This T cell receptor (beta chain) was identified during a study of T cell responses to AZD1222 COVID-19 vaccine. The study, taken as a whole, reports: White British ancestry dominated among donors, who included more females, and clonal diversity was possibly underestimated. Repertoires were collected only later (after the peak T cell response had occurred).

Some clones are missing from TCRdb's copy, which holds only in-frame ones; the method was immunoSEQ multiplex PCR. This table has fewer than 85,000 clones, about 87% appearing once. The CDR3 sequence is 11 residues long. The V and J ends lost 5 bases and 8 bases respectively, with 9 bases between them. Germline V gene sequence: CDR1 MNHEY, CDR2 SVGEGT. As for this clone: Its antigen is not identified.

The rearrangement joins TRBV6-2 or TRBV6-3 to TRBJ1-2; the D is unclear. This receptor was taken from an adult in good health. The sequenced sample was peripheral blood, obtained on day 0 of AZD1222 vaccination. The CDR3 loop reads CASSTNRGYTF. DNA for the CDR3: TGTGCCAGCAGTACAAATCGAGGCTACACCTTC.